Shown below are 3 T cell receptor beta chains from a single sample sequenced in a study of shared clonotypes between healthy human individuals. Clones were sequenced by immunoSEQ multiplex PCR, and TCRdb holds only the in-frame ones, with some missing. The table includes some 2 million clones, 95% detected once. The sequenced material came from naive CD4+ T cells sorted from blood. Subset in this sample: CD45RA+ positively selected. These receptor sequences come from a man between 18 and 35 years old in good health.

V usage is TRBV4-1 and J usage is TRBJ1-1; D is undetermined. Germline loops: CDR1 MGHRA, CDR2 YSYEKL. V was cut by 4 bases and J by 0 bases, with 9 bases left in between. The CDR3 is 14 amino acids. The CDR3 protein is CASSPRTLNTEAFF. DNA for the CDR3: TGCGCCAGCAGCCCCCGAACCTTGAACACTGAAGCTTTCTTT.

The chain joins TRBV7-3 to TRBJ2-3; D unresolved. The CDR3 spans 14 residues. Looked up from germline, CDR1 is SGHTA and CDR2 is FQGTGA. Deletions cut 1 base from V and 8 bases from J, with 13 bases between. The CDR3 reads CASSLMHGSGTQYF. The CDR3, as DNA: TGTGCCAGCAGCTTAATGCACGGGTCAGGTACGCAGTATTTT. Filled out from reference TRBV7-3 and TRBJ2-3, the complete variable domain reads GAGVSQTPSNKVTEKGKYVELRCDPISGHTALYWYRQSLGQGPEFLIYFQGTGAADDSGLPNDRFFAVRPEGSVSTLKIQRTERGDSAVYLCASSLMHGSGTQYFGPGTRLTVL.

This sequence joins TRBV7-8 and TRBJ1-1; TRBD1 is a possible D gene (6 bases). Trimming cost V 5 bases and J 11 bases, with 15 bases left between them. Germline V CDR1 and CDR2: SGHVS, FQNEAQ. CDR3 length: 12 amino acids. This CDR3 is CASSPKSQGAFF. CDR3 in DNA: TGTGCCAGCAGCCCTAAATCCCAGGGGGCTTTCTTT.